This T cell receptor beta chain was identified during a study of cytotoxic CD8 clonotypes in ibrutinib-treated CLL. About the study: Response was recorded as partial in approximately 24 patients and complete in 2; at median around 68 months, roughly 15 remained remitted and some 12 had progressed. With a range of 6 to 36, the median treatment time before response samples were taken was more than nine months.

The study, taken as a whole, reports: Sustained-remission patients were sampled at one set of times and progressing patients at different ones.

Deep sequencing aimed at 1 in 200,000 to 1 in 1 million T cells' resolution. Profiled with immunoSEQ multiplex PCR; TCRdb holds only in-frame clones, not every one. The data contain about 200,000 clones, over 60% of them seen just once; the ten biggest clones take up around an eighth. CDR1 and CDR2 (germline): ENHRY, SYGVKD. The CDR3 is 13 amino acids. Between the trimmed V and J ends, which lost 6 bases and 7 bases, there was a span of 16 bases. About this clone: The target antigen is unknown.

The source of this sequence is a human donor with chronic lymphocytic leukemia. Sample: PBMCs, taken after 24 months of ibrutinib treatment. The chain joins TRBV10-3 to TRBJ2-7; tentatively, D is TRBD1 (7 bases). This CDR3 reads CAIRDEGAGEQYF. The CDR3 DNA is TGTGCCATCAGGGACGAGGGGGCGGGAGAGCAGTACTTC.